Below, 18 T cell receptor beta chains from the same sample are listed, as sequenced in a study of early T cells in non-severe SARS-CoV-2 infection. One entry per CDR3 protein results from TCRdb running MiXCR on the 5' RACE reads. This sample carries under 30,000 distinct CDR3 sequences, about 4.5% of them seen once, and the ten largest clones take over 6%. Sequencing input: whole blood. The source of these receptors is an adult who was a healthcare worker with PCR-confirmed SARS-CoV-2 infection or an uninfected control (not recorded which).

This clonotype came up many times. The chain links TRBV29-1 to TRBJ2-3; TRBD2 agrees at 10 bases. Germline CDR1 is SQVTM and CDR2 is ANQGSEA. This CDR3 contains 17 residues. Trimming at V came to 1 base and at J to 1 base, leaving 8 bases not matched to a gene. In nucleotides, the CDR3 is TGCAGCGTTGAAGGGAGCGGGAGGGCCTGGGGCACAGATACGCAGTATTTT. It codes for CSVEGSGRAWGTDTQYF.

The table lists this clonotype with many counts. The CDR3 is CSEKGGTEPYEQYF. The CDR3 DNA is TGCAGTGAAAAGGGCGGGACAGAACCCTACGAGCAGTACTTC. The chain joins TRBV20-1 to TRBJ2-7; D might be TRBD1 (7 bases). The germline gives CDR1 DFQATT, CDR2 SNEGSKA (reference sequence). Trimming removed 7 bases at V and 2 bases at J, with 18 bases between. This CDR3 has 14 residues.

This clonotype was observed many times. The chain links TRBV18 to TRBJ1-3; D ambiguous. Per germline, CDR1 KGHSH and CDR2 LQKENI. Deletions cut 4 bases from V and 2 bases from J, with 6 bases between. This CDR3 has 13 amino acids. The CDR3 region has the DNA TGTGCCAGCTCACAGGGCACTGGAAACACCATATATTTT. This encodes CASSQGTGNTIYF.

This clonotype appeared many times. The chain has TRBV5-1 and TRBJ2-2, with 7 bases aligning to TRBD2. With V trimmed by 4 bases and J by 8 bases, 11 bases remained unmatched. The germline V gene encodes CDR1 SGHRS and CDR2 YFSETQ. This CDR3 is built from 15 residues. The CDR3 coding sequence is TGCGCCAGCAGCCTCCGGGACTACCAGAGGGGGGAGCTGTTTTTT. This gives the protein CASSLRDYQRGELFF.

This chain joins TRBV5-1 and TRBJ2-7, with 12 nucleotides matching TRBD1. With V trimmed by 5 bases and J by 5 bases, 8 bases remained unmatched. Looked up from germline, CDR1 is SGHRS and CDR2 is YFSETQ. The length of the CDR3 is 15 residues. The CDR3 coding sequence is TGCGCCAGCAGGCCAGACCGGGACAGGGGGCACGAGCAGTACTTC. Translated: CASRPDRDRGHEQYF.

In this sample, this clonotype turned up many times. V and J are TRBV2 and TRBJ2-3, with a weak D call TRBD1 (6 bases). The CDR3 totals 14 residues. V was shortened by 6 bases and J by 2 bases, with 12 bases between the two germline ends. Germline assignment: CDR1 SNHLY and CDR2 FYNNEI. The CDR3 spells CASRPRGHTDTQYF. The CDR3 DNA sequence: TGTGCCAGCAGACCCAGGGGACACACAGATACGCAGTATTTT.

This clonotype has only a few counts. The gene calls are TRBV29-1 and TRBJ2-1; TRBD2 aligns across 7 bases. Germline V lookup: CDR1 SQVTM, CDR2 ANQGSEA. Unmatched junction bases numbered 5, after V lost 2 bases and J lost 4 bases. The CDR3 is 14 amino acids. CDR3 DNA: TGCAGCGTTGAACTAGCGGAACTTTACAATGAGCAGTTCTTC. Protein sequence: CSVELAELYNEQFF.

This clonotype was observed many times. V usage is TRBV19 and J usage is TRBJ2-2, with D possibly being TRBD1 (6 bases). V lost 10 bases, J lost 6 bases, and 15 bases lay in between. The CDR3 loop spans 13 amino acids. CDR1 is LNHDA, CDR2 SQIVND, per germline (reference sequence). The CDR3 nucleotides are TGTGCCACCCAAACAGGGTACTCCGGGGAGCTGTTTTTT. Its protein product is CATQTGYSGELFF.

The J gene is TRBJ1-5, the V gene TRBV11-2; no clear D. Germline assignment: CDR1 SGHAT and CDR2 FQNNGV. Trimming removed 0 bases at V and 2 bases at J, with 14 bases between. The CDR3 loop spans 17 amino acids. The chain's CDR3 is CASSLDSGPRRNQPQHF. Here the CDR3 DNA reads TGTGCCAGCAGCTTAGATTCAGGCCCCAGGCGCAATCAGCCCCAGCATTTT.

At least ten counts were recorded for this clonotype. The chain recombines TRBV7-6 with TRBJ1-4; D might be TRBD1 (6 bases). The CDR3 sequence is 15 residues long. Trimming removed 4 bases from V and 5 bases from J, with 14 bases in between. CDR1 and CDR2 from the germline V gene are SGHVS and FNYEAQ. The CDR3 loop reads CASSSTRGTNEKLFF. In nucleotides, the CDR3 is TGTGCCAGCAGCTCGACCAGGGGAACAAATGAAAAACTGTTTTTT.

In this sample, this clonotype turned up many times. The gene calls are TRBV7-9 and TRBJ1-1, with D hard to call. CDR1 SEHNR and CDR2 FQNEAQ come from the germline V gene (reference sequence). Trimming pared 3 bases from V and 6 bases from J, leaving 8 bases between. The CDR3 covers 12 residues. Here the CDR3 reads CASSFQGPEAFF. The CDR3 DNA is TGTGCCAGCAGCTTTCAAGGCCCTGAAGCTTTCTTT.

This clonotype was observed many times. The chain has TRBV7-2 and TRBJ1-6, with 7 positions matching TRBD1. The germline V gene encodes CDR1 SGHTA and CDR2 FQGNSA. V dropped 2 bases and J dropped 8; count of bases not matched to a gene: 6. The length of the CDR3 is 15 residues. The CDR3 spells CASSLQTGPYSPLHF. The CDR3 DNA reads TGTGCCAGCAGCTTACAGACAGGGCCCTATTCACCCCTCCACTTT.

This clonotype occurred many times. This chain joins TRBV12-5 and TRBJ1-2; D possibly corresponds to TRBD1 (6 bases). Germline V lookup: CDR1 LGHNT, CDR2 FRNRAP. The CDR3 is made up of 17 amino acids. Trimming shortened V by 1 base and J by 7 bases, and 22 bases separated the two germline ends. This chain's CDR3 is CASGLDVLQGPSIGYTF. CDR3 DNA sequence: TGTGCTAGTGGTTTGGACGTTTTACAGGGCCCCTCCATTGGCTACACCTTC.

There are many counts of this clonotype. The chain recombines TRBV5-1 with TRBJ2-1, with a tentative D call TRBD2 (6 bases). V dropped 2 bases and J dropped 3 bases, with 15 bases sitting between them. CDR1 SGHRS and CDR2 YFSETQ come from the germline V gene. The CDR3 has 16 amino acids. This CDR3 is CASSLLYGSDYNEQFF. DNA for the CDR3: TGCGCCAGCAGCTTACTCTACGGGAGTGACTACAATGAGCAGTTCTTC.

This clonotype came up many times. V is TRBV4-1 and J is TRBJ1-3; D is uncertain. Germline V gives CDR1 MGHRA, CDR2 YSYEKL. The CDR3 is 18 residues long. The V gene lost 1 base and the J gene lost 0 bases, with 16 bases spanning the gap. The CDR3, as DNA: TGCGCCAGCAGCCAAGCTCCCGCAGAAAGCCTCTCTGGAAACACCATATATTTT. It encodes CASSQAPAESLSGNTIYF.

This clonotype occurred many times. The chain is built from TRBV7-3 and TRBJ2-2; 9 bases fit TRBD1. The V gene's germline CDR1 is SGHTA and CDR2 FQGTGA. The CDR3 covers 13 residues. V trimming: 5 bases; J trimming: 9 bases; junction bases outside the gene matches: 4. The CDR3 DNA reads TGTGCCAGCAGCCGGGGACAGGGCAGGGAGCTGTTTTTT. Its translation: CASSRGQGRELFF.

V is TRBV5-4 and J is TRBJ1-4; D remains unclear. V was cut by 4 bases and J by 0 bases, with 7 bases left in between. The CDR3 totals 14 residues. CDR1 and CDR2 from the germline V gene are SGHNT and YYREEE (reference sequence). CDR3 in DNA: TGTGCCAGCAGCCTATACGCAACTAATGAAAAACTGTTTTTT. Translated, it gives CASSLYATNEKLFF.

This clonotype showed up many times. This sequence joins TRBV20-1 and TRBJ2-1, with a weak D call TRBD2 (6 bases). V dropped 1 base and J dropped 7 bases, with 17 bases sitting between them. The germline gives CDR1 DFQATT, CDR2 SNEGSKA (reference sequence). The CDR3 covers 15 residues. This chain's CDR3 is CSARGLVGMGNEQFF. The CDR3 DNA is TGCAGTGCTAGAGGACTAGTGGGGATGGGGAATGAGCAGTTCTTC.